This T cell receptor (beta chain) was sequenced for a study of PD-1 blockade in mismatch repair-deficient tumors. Study-level information: All were previously treated, progressing patients with some twelve mismatch repair-deficient cancer types. Whole-study results and caveats: Tumor-resident clones, often undetectable pretreatment in blood, expanded then contracted after pembrolizumab.

Mismatch repair deficiency was confirmed in all patients, by PCR or immunohistochemistry. TCR sequencing covered three patients who responded to pembrolizumab. A word on this clone: Its antigen is currently unknown.

Assay used: immunoSEQ multiplex PCR; TCRdb lists only in-frame clones, some missing. The sample has more than 15,000 clones; roughly four fifths are singletons. The CDR3 contains 16 residues. With V trimmed by 7 bases and J by 9 bases, 17 bases remained unmatched. Germline CDR1 SGHTS, CDR2 YDEGEE. The specimen was PBMCs, collected 4 weeks after starting pembrolizumab. V and J are TRBV5-8 and TRBJ2-1; 9 nucleotides match TRBD2. The source of this sequence is an adult with mismatch repair-deficient cancer. Here the CDR3 DNA reads TGTGCCAGCGGGTTCCGAGCTAGCGGGATGGTCGGTGAGCAGTTCTTC. Its translation is CASGFRASGMVGEQFF. Combining the CDR3 with reference TRBV5-8 and TRBJ2-1 gives the whole variable domain EAGVTQSPTHLIKTRGQQATLRCSPISGHTSVYWYQQALGLGLQFLLWYDEGEERNRGNFPPRFSGRQFPNYSSELNVNALELEDSALYLCASGFRASGMVGEQFFGPGTRLTVL.